A selection of T cell receptor beta chains follows, all from one sample in a study of T cell changes during pregnancy in multiple sclerosis. The data were produced by immunoSEQ multiplex PCR, yet TCRdb's version contains in-frame clones alone and is incomplete. There are about 52,000 clones in the sample; about nine tenths occur only once, and around 0.16% lies in the top ten. The sample consisted of CD4+ T cells from peripheral blood mononuclear cells, taken after pregnancy. Every receptor here comes from a female donor in good health, enrolled as a control in a pregnancy study. Both conserved end residues are part of each CDR3. Fields, in order: clone size, J gene, V gene, D gene, CDR3 protein, CDR3 DNA. The D gene is left open where the match is weak. Clone size, where shown, is once, few, many, or a class for clones that have expanded.

clone size: NA
J gene: TRBJ2-1
V gene: TRBV15
D gene: TRBD2
CDR3 protein: CATSRDLGPGRGNEQFF
CDR3 DNA: TGTGCCACCAGCAGAGATCTTGGGCCGGGGAGGGGCAATGAGCAGTTCTTC

clone size: NA
J gene: TRBJ1-6
V gene: TRBV5-1
D gene: TRBD1
CDR3 protein: CASSLEGAGSPLHF
CDR3 DNA: TGCGCCAGCAGCTTGGAGGGGGCTGGTTCACCCCTCCACTTT

clone size: NA
J gene: TRBJ2-5
V gene: TRBV28
D gene: NA
CDR3 protein: CASSFASAGWETQYF
CDR3 DNA: TGTGCCAGCAGTTTCGCTAGCGCAGGGTGGGAGACCCAGTACTTC

clone size: NA
J gene: TRBJ2-2
V gene: TRBV2
D gene: TRBD2
CDR3 protein: CASSPGTSGVYTGELFF
CDR3 DNA: TGTGCCAGCAGCCCCGGGACTAGCGGGGTCTACACCGGGGAGCTGTTTTTT

clone size: NA
J gene: TRBJ2-2
V gene: TRBV7-3
D gene: NA
CDR3 protein: CASSSQGGPGELFF
CDR3 DNA: TGTGCCAGCAGCTCACAGGGAGGGCCCGGGGAGCTGTTTTTT

clone size: NA
J gene: TRBJ1-5
V gene: TRBV19
D gene: NA
CDR3 protein: CASSIETGISNQPQHF
CDR3 DNA: TGTGCCAGTAGTATAGAAACAGGGATTAGCAATCAGCCCCAGCATTTT

clone size: NA
J gene: TRBJ2-5
V gene: TRBV20-1
D gene: NA
CDR3 protein: CSASNLETQYF
CDR3 DNA: TGCAGTGCTAGTAATCTCGAGACCCAGTACTTC

clone size: NA
J gene: TRBJ1-1
V gene: TRBV11-3
D gene: NA
CDR3 protein: CASSLRAGAGAFF
CDR3 DNA: TGTGCCAGCAGCTTGCGGGCAGGGGCGGGAGCTTTCTTT

clone size: NA
J gene: TRBJ1-6
V gene: TRBV6-6
D gene: TRBD1
CDR3 protein: CASLRQGAGNNSPLHF
CDR3 DNA: TGTGCCAGCCTACGACAGGGGGCAGGGAATAATTCACCCCTCCACTTT

clone size: NA
J gene: TRBJ1-5
V gene: TRBV4-2
D gene: NA
CDR3 protein: CASSQTPRGDQNQPQHF
CDR3 DNA: TGTGCCAGCAGCCAAACCCCGCGTGGAGATCAAAATCAGCCCCAGCATTTT

clone size: NA
J gene: TRBJ2-7
V gene: TRBV7-3
D gene: TRBD1
CDR3 protein: CASSPDRALGEQYF
CDR3 DNA: TGTGCCAGCAGCCCAGACAGGGCCCTGGGCGAGCAGTACTTC

clone size: NA
J gene: TRBJ1-2
V gene: TRBV7-2
D gene: NA
CDR3 protein: CASSLASRGRNYGYTF
CDR3 DNA: TGTGCCAGCAGCTTAGCAAGCCGCGGGCGGAACTATGGCTACACCTTC

clone size: NA
J gene: TRBJ1-1
V gene: TRBV11-1
D gene: NA
CDR3 protein: CASSSDRVGTEAFF
CDR3 DNA: TGTGCCAGCAGCTCGGACAGAGTTGGTACTGAAGCTTTCTTT

clone size: NA
J gene: TRBJ2-7
V gene: TRBV7-8
D gene: TRBD2
CDR3 protein: CASSLQASGASSYEQYF
CDR3 DNA: TGTGCCAGCAGCTTGCAAGCTAGCGGGGCTAGCTCCTACGAGCAGTACTTC

clone size: NA
J gene: TRBJ1-1
V gene: TRBV7-9
D gene: NA
CDR3 protein: CASSLVQGGAFF
CDR3 DNA: TGTGCCAGCAGCTTAGTACAGGGAGGGGCTTTCTTT

clone size: once
J gene: TRBJ1-2
V gene: TRBV4-1
D gene: NA
CDR3 protein: CASSQDGGGFYGYTF
CDR3 DNA: TGCGCCAGCAGCCAAGATGGGGGGGGGTTCTATGGCTACACCTTC

clone size: NA
J gene: TRBJ1-6
V gene: TRBV4-1
D gene: TRBD1
CDR3 protein: CASSQNRGSSPLHF
CDR3 DNA: TGCGCCAGCAGCCAGAACAGGGGTAGTTCACCCCTCCACTTT

clone size: NA
J gene: TRBJ1-1
V gene: TRBV7-3
D gene: TRBD1
CDR3 protein: CASSLLGQGASEAFF
CDR3 DNA: TGTGCCAGCAGCTTATTGGGACAGGGGGCCTCTGAAGCTTTCTTT

clone size: NA
J gene: TRBJ2-5
V gene: TRBV5-1
D gene: TRBD2
CDR3 protein: CASSLRGIEQETQYF
CDR3 DNA: TGCGCCAGCAGCCTGCGGGGGATCGAACAAGAGACCCAGTACTTC

clone size: NA
J gene: TRBJ1-1
V gene: TRBV6-5
D gene: TRBD1
CDR3 protein: CASSYGQGSTEAFF
CDR3 DNA: TGTGCCAGCAGTTACGGACAGGGGAGTACTGAAGCTTTCTTT

clone size: NA
J gene: TRBJ2-7
V gene: TRBV7-2
D gene: NA
CDR3 protein: CASSLAGTSSYEQYF
CDR3 DNA: TGTGCCAGCAGCTTAGCTGGGACAAGCTCCTACGAGCAGTACTTC